The clone carrying this TCR beta chain was observed a few times. DNA input for the unsorted PBMC replicate PCRs was approximately 0.3 ug, approximately 30,000 T cell genomes. The table came from immunoSEQ multiplex PCR; TCRdb's copy has only in-frame clones and leaves some out. The table shows roughly 480,000 clones, with 79% occurring only once. Each unsorted sample relied on 70 million to 90 million PBMCs as its source of genomic DNA. Trimming cost V 0 bases and J 4 bases; bases outside gene matches: 8. The CDR3 covers 16 residues. CDR1 and CDR2 (germline): GTSNPN, SVGIG (reference sequence). The entry originates in a study of shared clonotypes between healthy human individuals. Looking at the study overall: The donor pool was made up of two women and three men aged 18 to 49.

Sequenced: PBMCs. The chain uses TRBV30 and TRBJ2-7; 11 nucleotides agree with TRBD2. The clonotype comes from a woman between 40 and 55 years old in good health. Some clones in this sample may be carry-over from other donors' samples. This CDR3 is CAWSVGLAGGGYEQYF. As DNA, the CDR3 is TGTGCCTGGAGTGTAGGGCTAGCGGGAGGTGGATACGAGCAGTACTTC.